This T cell receptor beta chain was found in a study of T-cell memory formation after mild COVID-19. The overall study: TCR clusters were largely donor specific.

A remark on this clonotype: Its antigen is unknown.

V shed 4 bases, J shed 3 bases, and the junction held 7 bases outside the gene matches. This CDR3 has 16 amino acids. Germline V lookup: CDR1 PRHDT, CDR2 FYEKMQ (reference sequence). One entry per CDR3 protein, called by TCRdb with MiXCR from the 5' RACE reads. The data contain more than 150,000 distinct CDR3 sequences, approximately 18% of them seen just once; the ten biggest clones take up 3% to 4.5%. The study's findings and limits: Among CD4+ contracting clones, most were CM and EM, and CD8+ ones EMRA.

Material: PBMCs or a T cell subset sorted from them (not recorded which). The TCR was taken from a young man who had mild COVID-19 (a few samples of this study predate the infection). Cell type and time point are not known. The V and J genes are TRBV13 and TRBJ2-1; 9 positions match TRBD1. CDR3 in amino acids: CASSSYGTGNYNEQFF. DNA of the CDR3: TGTGCCAGCAGCTCATACGGGACAGGGAACTACAATGAGCAGTTCTTC.